The rows below give T cell receptor beta chains drawn from one sample of a study of blood T cells in healthy people across ages. TCRdb itself ran the 5' RACE reads through MiXCR, one entry per CDR3 protein. The repertoire has fewer than 2,000,000 distinct CDR3 sequences, more than 35% of them found once; the top ten carry roughly 23%. Material for sequencing was blood. Receptor source: a human donor in good health. Each CDR3 is given with its conserved first and last residue.

v_gene,CDR3aa
TRBV29-1,CSVVSGATGELFF
TRBV5-5,CASSHIQGEGAEAFF
TRBV29-1,CSVDTGGVSTDTQYF
TRBV12-3/TRBV12-4,CASSPTGTSSFQTQYF
TRBV29-1,CSAQGGLRDYGYTF
TRBV5-5,CASSLLTGGNTGELFF
TRBV10-3,CAIGPSYEQYF
TRBV7-2,CASSLELFLGAGANVLTF
TRBV20-1,CSAPKDRETQYF
TRBV7-6,CASSLAARGGTEAFF
TRBV13,CASSPLGGTTYNEQFF
TRBV15,CATSSGQIQETQFF
TRBV5-1,CASSLGGRWSLSGANGLTF
TRBV25-1,CASSEFFSLDRAPYGYTF
TRBV6-1,CASSEFYEQYF
TRBV7-2,CASSLGAGYLGTEAFF
TRBV27,CASRGSGVLGYEQYF
TRBV25-1,CASSNTGEYGYTF
TRBV29-1,CSVERRQIRDTEAFF
TRBV7-2,CASSRGTFTPDTQYF
TRBV7-8,CASSSQLTGYYGYTF
TRBV9,CASSDSRGALGTQYF
TRBV29-1,CSVEDLLGLGGEKLFF
TRBV29-1,CSVEGLEETQYF